The entry that follows covers one T cell receptor beta chain sequence. CDR1 and CDR2 (germline): SGHNT, YENEEA. V was clipped by 1 base and J by 7 bases, with 10 bases between them. The CDR3 is made up of 13 amino acids. The source of the sample is a study of blood T cell repertoires in COVID-19. Study-level background: Specimens from acute and convalescent COVID-19 originated in the United States, Italy and Spain. T cells, B-cell-depleted T cells, or PBMCs supplied cDNA or gDNA.

In the original analysis: Reference gene primer amplification yielded estimated nucleated cell counts. Sequencing used immunoSEQ multiplex PCR; TCRdb keeps in-frame clones, though not all of them. V and J calls and clone size follow that table, whereas D and trimming were derived from the DNA. The data show 240,000 or so clones, approximately 86% seen once. The chain joins TRBV11-3 to TRBJ2-5, with D perhaps TRBD2 (5 bases). What was sequenced was PBMCs or T cells enriched from blood (not recorded which). This TCR came from a woman aged 40 to 50 with acute COVID-19. The DNA for the CDR3 is TGTGCCAGCAGCTTAGCAATCGCGGGGACCCAGTACTTC. Its translation is CASSLAIAGTQYF.